This T cell receptor (beta chain) was documented in a study of cytomegalovirus exposure and HLA in healthy donors. The donors were part of the validation cohort of over a hundred subjects. That cohort was separate from the first cohort, which comprised 500 to 850 subjects. Broader study findings: Usually a TCR sequence was rare, but some public TCRs were found in many donors. CMV antigen specificity of three CMV-associated chains was confirmed in vitro. Subsequent analysis found a tendency for first-cohort TCR clusters to co-occur within the 110 or so validation repertoires.

Remarks on this clone: The antigen is not known.

Sequencing used immunoSEQ multiplex PCR; TCRdb keeps in-frame clones, though not all of them. The sample has about 200,000 clones; about 86% are singletons. Trimming shortened V by 4 bases and J by 5 bases, and 7 bases separated the two germline ends. This CDR3 comprises 12 residues. Germline V lookup: CDR1 SGHDT, CDR2 YYEEEE. The TCR was taken from a woman aged 18-30 years in good health and CMV-seronegative. The chain joins TRBV5-6 to TRBJ2-1, with D possibly being TRBD2 (5 bases). The sequenced sample was PBMCs. CDR3 nucleotide sequence: TGTGCCAGCAGCCACGGGGACAATGAGCAGTTCTTC. Its translation: CASSHGDNEQFF. Together with reference TRBV5-6 and TRBJ2-1, the CDR3 gives the full variable domain: DAGVTQSPTHLIKTRGQQVTLRCSPKSGHDTVSWYQQALGQGPQFIFQYYEEEERQRGNFPDRFSGHQFPNYSSELNVNALLLGDSALYLCASSHGDNEQFFGPGTRLTVL.